This TCR beta chain was obtained from a study of a mutant IDH1 vaccine in newly diagnosed glioma (dated by TCRdb to about 2021). About the full investigation: Vaccination began 4-6 weeks after radiotherapy alone, or alongside temozolomide cycles in the chemotherapy-containing groups. Six visits were used for peripheral blood collection: V03 (baseline), V05, V07, V10, V12 and V13. Before enrollment, most patients had been given radiochemotherapy with temozolomide as standard therapy, while the rest had received either radiotherapy alone or temozolomide alone. The week-35 safety follow-up took place at visit V12, and the week-47 end of study took place at visit V13. Of the 32 patients who were treated, 62.5% were male and roughly 38% were female, and the mean age was approximately 40 years. Longitudinal TCRB deep sequencing was performed for roughly 24 treated patients wherever samples were available for exploratory analyses.

The label giving this sample's time point can be read as: week 47, end of study. Each vaccine dose, consisting of 300 ug of a 20-mer mutant IDH1 peptide in Montanide, was administered subcutaneously with topical imiquimod. Eight vaccinations were administered to patients in weeks 1, 3, 5, 7, 11, 15, 19 and 23, corresponding to visits V03 through V10. All donors had newly diagnosed IDH1-mutant astrocytomas of WHO grade 3 or 4 that showed loss of nuclear ATRX. The samples were drawn from NOA16, a multicentre, single-arm, open-label phase I trial in Germany that tested a mutant IDH1 peptide vaccine in humans for the first time. Genomic DNA for TCRB sequencing was extracted from EDTA blood using the DNeasy Blood and Tissue Kit. To note about this clone: Its antigen remains unidentified. The sample holds no much larger clone one base away, and base qualities are not on file.

The library was produced with the immunoSEQ multiplex PCR assay. The hsTCRB Kit was used according to the manufacturer's protocol to amplify rearranged TCR beta chain sequences. TCRB libraries were sequenced on an Illumina MiSeq. The study's own analysis went as follows. Demultiplexing, trimming and gene mapping were performed with the kit vendor's proprietary platform. TCRdb carries this immuneACCESS record with in-frame sequences only. Its versions omit some clonotypes, under half of them owing to an unresolved V gene in the studies checked, with the rest unexplained. V, J and clone size were drawn from that table, and D and trimming were deduced from the DNA. This sample has more than 30,000 clones in its table, and 75% to 95% of those were observed once. The biggest ten clones account for 5.1% of the sample. Broader findings and caveats from the paper: Immune responses induced by the vaccine were seen in roughly 95% of patients across multiple MHC alleles. PBMC samples for TCRB deep sequencing were selected based on availability. The authors noted that analyses of patient blood samples could not be reproduced because of sample limitations. Pseudoprogression appeared unrelated to alterations in the top peripheral T cell clonotypes detected by TCRB sequencing.

For this chain, trimming is 5 bases at the V end and 4 bases at the J end, and the number of junction bases without a gene match is 8. The cysteine opens and the phenylalanine closes a CDR3 of 16 amino acids. The CDR3 DNA has 48 bases and is translated from base 1. Looking up the germline V gene yields CDR1 SGHVS and CDR2 FNYEAQ. This specimen was PBMCs, taken from a glioma patient whose treatment included an IDH1 peptide vaccine. The rearrangement joined TRBV7-6 to TRBJ2-1, with 10 bases in between that match TRBD2. The receptor comes from a middle-aged woman with glioma. The CDR3 has the sequence CASSAHGTSEYNEQFF. The DNA sequence follows: TGTGCCAGCAGCGCCCACGGGACTAGCGAATACAATGAGCAGTTCTTC.